The 15 T cell receptor beta chains reported below all come from one sample, sequenced in a study of identical twins. TCRdb re-derived calls from the 5' RACE reads in MiXCR, one entry per CDR3 protein. The table lists hundreds of thousands of distinct CDR3 sequences, 21% of them singletons. This sample was shared with a second study, whose subject was T cells expressing NK-cell markers.

Input material: PBMCs. Source of these receptors: a woman under 30 in good health.

The J gene is TRBJ1-1, the V gene TRBV10-3, with 7 nucleotides matching TRBD1. With 1 base clipped from V and 2 bases from J, the junction kept 7 bases outside the gene matches. The CDR3 sequence is 16 residues long. CDR1 is ENHRY, CDR2 SYGVKD, per germline. In DNA, the CDR3 is TGTGCCATCAGTGAGTTAGGAACAGGGGACAACACTGAAGCTTTCTTT. Translation: CAISELGTGDNTEAFF.

This sequence joins TRBV13 and TRBJ2-1, with D unresolved. Germline CDR1 PRHDT, CDR2 FYEKMQ (reference sequence). The germline V and J ends were trimmed by 5 bases and 6 bases, with 11 bases remaining between them. The CDR3 spans 13 residues. CDR3 residues: CASSPPEVNEQFF. The CDR3 DNA reads TGTGCCAGCAGCCCCCCTGAAGTCAATGAGCAGTTCTTC.

The genes are TRBV27 and TRBJ1-4, with TRBD1 matching over 10 bases. Germline lookup yields CDR1 MNHEY and CDR2 SMNVEV (reference sequence). The junction had 10 bases not matched to a gene; V was cut back by 4 bases and J by 8 bases. This CDR3 spans 16 amino acids. The CDR3 loop is CASSSRDRGGEEKLFF. The CDR3 DNA sequence: TGTGCCAGCAGTTCCCGGGACAGGGGAGGCGAGGAAAAACTGTTTTTT.

The chain joins TRBV28 to TRBJ2-1; D gene unclear. CDR1 and CDR2 (germline): MDHEN, SYDVKM. V was shortened by 8 bases and J by 6 bases, with 8 bases between the two germline ends. The CDR3 runs 11 residues. CDR3 nucleotide sequence: TGTGCCAGCCCGTTGGGCAATGAGCAGTTCTTC. It encodes CASPLGNEQFF. The complete variable domain, with remaining parts taken from reference TRBV28 and TRBJ2-1, reads DVKVTQSSRYLVKRTGEKVFLECVQDMDHENMFWYRQDPGLGLRLIYFSYDVKMKEKGDIPEGYSVSREKKERFSLILESASTNQTSMYLCASPLGNEQFFGPGTRLTVL.

This clonotype was detected only a few times. This chain connects TRBV6-5 to TRBJ1-5; tentative D call: TRBD1 (5 bases). Germline assignment: CDR1 MNHEY and CDR2 SVGAGI. V was shortened by 2 bases and J by 4 bases, with 18 bases between the two germline ends. This CDR3 comprises 17 residues. CDR3 sequence: CASSYGGNLGQNQPQHF. The DNA of the CDR3 is TGTGCCAGCAGTTACGGAGGGAACTTGGGGCAAAATCAGCCCCAGCATTTT.

This clonotype has only one observation. This chain's CDR3 is CASSLESLQLGGELFF. The CDR3 DNA reads TGTGCCAGCAGCTTAGAGTCCCTACAACTGGGCGGGGAGCTGTTTTTT. The chain is built from TRBV7-9 and TRBJ2-2; no firm D call. V was cut by 1 base and J by 7 bases, with 16 bases left in between. Per germline, CDR1 SEHNR and CDR2 FQNEAQ (reference sequence). This CDR3 comprises 16 residues.

J is TRBJ2-2 and V is TRBV29-1, with 7 positions matching TRBD2. The CDR3 contains 14 residues. The germline gives CDR1 SQVTM, CDR2 ANQGSEA. The ends lost 7 bases at V and 6 bases at J; junction bases unmatched: 11. CDR3 DNA sequence: TGCAGCGCTTTAACAGGACTAGTCGCCGGGGAGCTGTTTTTT. This sequence encodes CSALTGLVAGELFF.

This clonotype was observed many times. V and J are TRBV6-5 and TRBJ2-7; D ambiguous. The CDR3 loop spans 12 amino acids. Trimming shortened V by 6 bases and J by 4 bases, and 10 bases separated the two germline ends. Germline CDR1 MNHEY, CDR2 SVGAGI. CDR3 loop: CASSQFSYEQYF. The CDR3 DNA is TGTGCCAGCAGCCAATTCAGTTACGAGCAGTACTTC.

The V call is TRBV18, the J call TRBJ2-1, with TRBD2 identical over 14 bases. Per the germline V gene, CDR1 is KGHSH and CDR2 is LQKENI. The CDR3 consists of 17 residues. The V segment lost 0 bases and the J segment 6 bases; nucleotides outside the gene matches: 4. The CDR3 nucleotides read TGTGCCAGCTCACCACCGGGACTAGCGGGAGCAGGCAATGAGCAGTTCTTC. Amino acid sequence: CASSPPGLAGAGNEQFF.

This clonotype was seen a few times. This chain links TRBV5-1 with TRBJ2-1; weak D call: TRBD2 (5 bases). The CDR3 is 14 residues long. The germline V gene has CDR1 SGHRS and CDR2 YFSETQ. The V end lost 3 bases, the J end lost 7 bases, and 14 bases lay between the germline ends. The CDR3 bases are TGCGCCAGCAGCTCGGAGAAACTAGTTAATGAGCAGTTCTTC. Translated, it gives CASSSEKLVNEQFF.

V is TRBV29-1 and J is TRBJ2-1; possibly TRBD1 for D (5 bases). CDR1 SQVTM and CDR2 ANQGSEA come from the germline V gene. With 4 bases removed from V and 5 bases from J, the gap between germline ends came to 15 bases. The CDR3 is 14 residues long. The CDR3 nucleotides are TGCAGCGTTGTGGGGCTCGTCGACAACAATGAGCAGTTCTTC. Translated: CSVVGLVDNNEQFF.

This clonotype was seen a handful of times. V is TRBV13 and J is TRBJ2-7, with 7 bases matching TRBD2. With V trimmed by 7 bases and J by 0 bases, 6 bases remained unmatched. CDR3 size: 14 residues. Per germline, CDR1 PRHDT and CDR2 FYEKMQ (reference sequence). The CDR3 reads CASTRGGSSYEQYF. As DNA, the CDR3 is TGTGCCAGCACCCGCGGGGGAAGCTCCTACGAGCAGTACTTC.

This clonotype was picked up a small number of times. The V and J genes are TRBV10-3 and TRBJ1-1; D remains ambiguous. Per the germline V gene, CDR1 is ENHRY and CDR2 is SYGVKD. The ends were cut back, 4 bases at V and 10 bases at J, with 22 bases in the middle. The CDR3 runs to 15 residues. CDR3 region: CAISGSADREKGAFF. The CDR3 nucleotides are TGTGCCATCAGTGGGTCGGCCGACCGTGAAAAGGGAGCTTTCTTT.

This clonotype was seen a few times. V and J are TRBV12-3 or TRBV12-4 and TRBJ2-1; the D gene is possibly TRBD2 (5 bases). The CDR3 totals 14 residues. Deletions cut 6 bases from V and 8 bases from J, with 17 bases between. CDR3 loop: CASSWGVAVDEQFF. CDR3 bases: TGTGCCAGCAGCTGGGGAGTCGCGGTGGATGAGCAGTTCTTC.

This clonotype came up a few times. The chain links TRBV9 to TRBJ2-2; 7 bases agree with TRBD2. J was trimmed by 7 bases and V by 3 bases; bases with no gene match: 3. CDR1 SGDLS and CDR2 YYNGEE come from the germline V gene. The CDR3 totals 13 residues. The DNA for the CDR3 is TGTGCCAGCAGCGGACGGACTAGCGGGGAGCTGTTTTTT. Translating gives CASSGRTSGELFF.